This T cell receptor (beta chain) was found in a study of T-cell reconstitution after alpha-beta-depleted transplantation in children. A TCRbeta library incorporating unique molecular identifiers was prepared. TCRdb fed the PCR reads into MiXCR, producing one record per CDR3 protein. The sample yields hundreds of thousands of distinct CDR3 sequences, about an eighth seen once. General study points: Most T-cell counts and diversity one year after the transplant came from T cells that were newly produced. At day 60, the high TCRbeta diversity found in some patients originated from recipient T cells and thymic progenitors that had survived. Alpha-beta T cells present about two months after transplant were reported to originate from several hundred expanded graft clones.

This clonotype was seen ten or more times. Its antigen is unknown. Material: PBMCs, obtained before TCRalphabeta/CD19-depleted stem cell transplant. This TCR derives from a girl aged 2 to 9 with congenital amegakaryocytic thrombocytopenia, due to receive a stem cell transplant.

The CDR3 DNA reads TGTGCCAGCAAGTCACACGGAGACAATGAGCAGTTCTTC. It encodes CASKSHGDNEQFF. The rearrangement links TRBV6-1 to TRBJ2-1; no clear D gene. This CDR3 spans 13 amino acids. The germline V gene has CDR1 MNHNS and CDR2 SASEGT. V was clipped by 7 bases and J by 5 bases, with 12 bases between them.